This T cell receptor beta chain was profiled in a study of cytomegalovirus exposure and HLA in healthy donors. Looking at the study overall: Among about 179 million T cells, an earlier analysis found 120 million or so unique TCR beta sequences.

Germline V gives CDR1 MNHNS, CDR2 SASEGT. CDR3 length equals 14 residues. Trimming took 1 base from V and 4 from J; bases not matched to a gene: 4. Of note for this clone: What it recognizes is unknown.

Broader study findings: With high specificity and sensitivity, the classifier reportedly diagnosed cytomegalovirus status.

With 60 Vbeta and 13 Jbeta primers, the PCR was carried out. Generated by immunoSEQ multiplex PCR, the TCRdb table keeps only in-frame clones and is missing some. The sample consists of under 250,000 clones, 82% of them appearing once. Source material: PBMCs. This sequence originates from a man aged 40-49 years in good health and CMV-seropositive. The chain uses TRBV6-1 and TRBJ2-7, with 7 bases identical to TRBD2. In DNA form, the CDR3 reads TGTGCCAGCAGTGAAGGGGTGGGAGGGTACGAGCAGTACGTC. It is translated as CASSEGVGGYEQYV.